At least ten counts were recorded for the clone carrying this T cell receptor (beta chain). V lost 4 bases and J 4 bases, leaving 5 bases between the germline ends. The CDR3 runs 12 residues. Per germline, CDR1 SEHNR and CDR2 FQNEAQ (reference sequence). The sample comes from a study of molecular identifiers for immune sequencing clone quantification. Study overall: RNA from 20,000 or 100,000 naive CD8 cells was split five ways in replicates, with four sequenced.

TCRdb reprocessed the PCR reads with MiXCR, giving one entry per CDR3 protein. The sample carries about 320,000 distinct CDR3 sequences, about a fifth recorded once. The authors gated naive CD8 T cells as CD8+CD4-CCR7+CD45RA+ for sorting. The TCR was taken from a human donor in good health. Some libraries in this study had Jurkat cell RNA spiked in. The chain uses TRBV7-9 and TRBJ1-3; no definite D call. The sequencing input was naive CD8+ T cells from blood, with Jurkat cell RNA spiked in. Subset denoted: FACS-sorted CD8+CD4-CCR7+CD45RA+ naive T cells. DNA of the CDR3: TGTGCCAGCAGCTGGTACGGAAACACCATATATTTT. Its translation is CASSWYGNTIYF.